This T cell receptor (beta chain) was sequenced in a study of blood T cell repertoires in COVID-19. The study drew participants aged about 18 to 90 years from approximately 25 US areas. Donors of Cohort 3 who recovered were those that had two negative PCRs, clearance, or symptom resolution. The assay was immunoSEQ multiplex PCR, and TCRdb's table has in-frame clones only and misses some. The sample gives about 370,000 clones, around 89% of which show up once; approximately 1% is in the top ten. The TCR sequence derives from a man aged 18 to 30 who had recovered from COVID-19. The specimen sequenced was PBMCs or T cells enriched from blood (not recorded which).

The CDR3 sequence is CASSLNRDGNSPLHF. The CDR3 coding sequence is TGTGCCAGCAGCCTAAACAGGGATGGAAATTCACCCCTCCACTTT. The rearrangement uses TRBV7-9 and TRBJ1-6; TRBD1 is a possible D gene (6 bases). V lost 5 bases and J lost 7, with 15 bases in between. The germline V gene has CDR1 SEHNR and CDR2 FQNEAQ (reference sequence). The CDR3 contains 15 residues.